The clone carrying this T cell receptor (beta chain) was recorded many times. What it binds is unknown. The read ends 3 residues before the CDR3 terminus; that terminus is restored from the germline J gene. Each donor provided about 4.5 to 8.5 ml of heparinized whole blood. J gave up 5 bases and V 5 bases, and 4 bases lay outside the gene matches. Per germline, CDR1 LNHDA and CDR2 SQIVND (reference sequence). CDR3 length: 14 residues. This entry belongs to a study of T cell clonality in common variable immunodeficiency. Whole-study findings and limits: Patient heterogeneity in the CVID cohort limited correlations between repertoire features and clinical complications. In common variable immunodeficiency, TCR beta chains reportedly carried fewer deletions and N-nucleotide insertions. Fewer TCRbeta clones were shared among CVID subjects than controls.

Some clones are missing from TCRdb's copy, which holds only in-frame ones; the method was immunoSEQ multiplex PCR. Altogether some 50,000 clones were found in the sample, and no singletons occur. The chain recombines TRBV19 with TRBJ2-7, with 12 nucleotides matching TRBD2. The receptor comes from a person aged 18-70 years in good health. The sequenced sample was peripheral blood mononuclear cells. This CDR3 is CASSAGLAGNEQYF. Incomplete CDR3 DNA: TGTGCCAGTAGTGCCGGACTAGCGGGGAACGAG.